There are many counts of the clone carrying this TCR beta chain. Its antigen remains unknown. The CDR3 sequence is 17 residues long. CDR1 SGHVS and CDR2 FQNEAQ come from the germline V gene. The germline V and J ends were trimmed by 6 bases and 0 bases, with 21 bases remaining between them. What was amplified from RNA transcripts were TCR beta CDR3 regions. Primed by the HTBI set, a first-round RT-PCR was run on the TCR CDR3. Each CDR3 protein is one row after TCRdb ran MiXCR on the multiplex PCR reads. The table shows a few hundred thousand distinct CDR3 sequences, with 46% occurring only once. The data stem from a study of T cells in Graves' hyperthyroidism and ophthalmopathy. Study-level results: In the analysis, a 13 V-J model separated ophthalmopathy from stable hyperthyroidism.

The specimen sequenced was peripheral blood or thyroid tissue (not recorded which). This chain links TRBV7-8 with TRBJ2-7; tentative D call: TRBD1 (6 bases). The source of this sequence is a woman aged 18-29 years with Graves' hyperthyroidism. CDR3 DNA sequence: TGTGCCAGCAGTGGACGAACCGGGACACCCAGCTCCTACGAGCAGTACTTC. It is translated as CASSGRTGTPSSYEQYF.